The rows below give T cell receptor beta chains drawn from one sample of a study of cytomegalovirus exposure and HLA in healthy donors. The repertoire was sequenced with immunoSEQ multiplex PCR; TCRdb's copy has only in-frame clones and lacks some. The sample shows about 200,000 clones, around 90% of them seen only once. Sequenced: PBMCs. The source is a woman in her late teens or twenties in good health and CMV-seronegative. CDR3s include the opening cysteine and the closing phenylalanine or tryptophan. The D gene is left open where the match is weak. Size is stated for part of the rows, as once, few or many counts, or as a class when the clone is expanded.

v_call	d_call	clone_size	j_call	cdr3_nt	cdr3_aa
TRBV15	-	-	TRBJ1-5	TGTGCCACCAGCAGAGTCGTGCGGTTAGATCAGCCCCAGCATTTT	CATSRVVRLDQPQHF
TRBV19	TRBD2	-	TRBJ2-7	TGTGCCAGTAGTACTCGCGGGGGTTCGAGGGAGCAGTACTTC	CASSTRGGSREQYF
TRBV13	TRBD2	-	TRBJ2-7	TGTGCCAGCAGCTTAGGGCTAGCGGGAGGTCCCAACTACGAGCAGTACTTC	CASSLGLAGGPNYEQYF
TRBV6-6	TRBD1	-	TRBJ2-7	TGTGCCAGCAGTTTACCGGGACAGGGGACGTACGAGCAGTACTTC	CASSLPGQGTYEQYF
TRBV30	-	-	TRBJ1-4	TGTGCCTGGGATACCGGGACATGGGTGTTTTTT	CAWDTGTWVFF
TRBV7-9	-	-	TRBJ1-1	TGTGCCAGCAGGGAGGGAAACACTGAAGCTTTCTTT	CASREGNTEAFF
TRBV28	-	-	TRBJ2-7	TGTGCCAGCAGTTACCCTCCCTCGGGCGAGCAGTACTTC	CASSYPPSGEQYF
TRBV4-1	TRBD2	-	TRBJ2-1	TGCGCCAGCGGGGTAGCGGGGTCCTACAATGAGCAGTTCTTC	CASGVAGSYNEQFF
TRBV18	TRBD1	once	TRBJ2-2	TGTGCCAGCTCACGGGACAGCACCGGGGAGCTGTTTTTT	CASSRDSTGELFF
TRBV7-8	TRBD1	-	TRBJ1-1	TGTGCCAGCAGCCCAGACAGGGCGACTGAAGCTTTCTTT	CASSPDRATEAFF
TRBV27	TRBD2	few	TRBJ2-7	TGTGCCAGCAGTTCGGGACTAGCGCTATACGAGCAGTACTTC	CASSSGLALYEQYF
TRBV29-1	TRBD2	-	TRBJ2-7	TGCAGCGTTGAAAATCGGCGCCTAGCGGGGGGCGAGCAGTACTTC	CSVENRRLAGGEQYF
TRBV6-5	-	-	TRBJ1-1	TGTGCCAGCAGCTATACCTCGGAGGACACTGAAGCTTTCTTT	CASSYTSEDTEAFF
TRBV14	-	-	TRBJ1-2	TGTGCCAGCAGCCAAGATTACAGAAACTATGGCTACACCTTC	CASSQDYRNYGYTF
TRBV5-1	TRBD1	-	TRBJ2-7	TGCGCCAGCAGCTCCTCCTTGGACAGGTTTCTCTACGAGCAGTACTTC	CASSSSLDRFLYEQYF
TRBV5-6	-	-	TRBJ2-7	TGTGCCAGCAGCTTGATCACAGGGGAGGCCTACGAGCAGTACTTC	CASSLITGEAYEQYF
TRBV10-3	-	-	TRBJ1-2	TGTGCCACCCACAGGGAGGGAGGGCAAAATGGCTACACCTTC	CATHREGGQNGYTF